A selection of T cell receptor beta chains follows, all from one sample in a study of cytomegalovirus exposure and HLA in healthy donors. Here immunoSEQ multiplex PCR was the method, and the copy in TCRdb shows in-frame clones only, minus some. The data contain about 170,000 clones, roughly 85% of them singletons. The specimen sequenced was PBMCs. The receptor source for this set is a woman between 45 and 65 years old in good health and CMV-seropositive. Each CDR3 is given with its conserved first and last residue. A D gene is named only where the DNA matches it firmly. Clone sizes are given selectively: once, few, many, or a class where the clone is expanded.

d_call	clone_size	j_call	v_call	cdr3_aa	cdr3_nt
TRBD1	.	TRBJ2-7	TRBV18	CASSPGTGETEQYF	TGTGCCAGCTCACCTGGGACAGGGGAAACCGAGCAGTACTTC
TRBD2	few	TRBJ2-2	TRBV9	CASSVGASGSPLTGELFF	TGTGCCAGCAGCGTAGGGGCTAGCGGGAGCCCCCTTACCGGGGAGCTGTTTTTT
TRBD1	.	TRBJ1-1	TRBV4-3	CASSQEGGTGFMGTEAFF	TGCGCCAGCAGCCAAGAAGGGGGGACAGGGTTTATGGGCACTGAAGCTTTCTTT
.	.	TRBJ1-1	TRBV6-5	CASRTEGGRNTEAFF	TGTGCCAGCAGAACCGAAGGGGGTAGGAACACTGAAGCTTTCTTT
TRBD1	.	TRBJ1-5	TRBV28	CASTTTGTGGRFQPQHF	TGTGCCAGCACTACGACTGGGACAGGGGGTCGCTTTCAGCCCCAGCATTTT
TRBD2	.	TRBJ2-5	TRBV5-1	CASSSGVRGSETQYF	TGCGCCAGCAGCTCGGGGGTGCGGGGGAGTGAGACCCAGTACTTC
TRBD1	.	TRBJ2-2	TRBV4-3	CASSQLQGEAGELFF	TGCGCCAGCAGCCAATTACAGGGGGAAGCCGGGGAGCTGTTTTTT
.	.	TRBJ2-1	TRBV2	CASRQYNEQFF	TGTGCCAGCAGGCAGTACAATGAGCAGTTCTTC
.	.	TRBJ2-2	TRBV7-9	CASSLDGPGELFF	TGTGCCAGCAGCTTAGATGGCCCCGGGGAGCTGTTTTTT
TRBD1	.	TRBJ2-3	TRBV27	CASSLSAGQGGTDTQYF	TGTGCCAGCAGTTTATCCGCGGGACAGGGAGGCACAGATACGCAGTATTTT
.	.	TRBJ1-1	TRBV6-5	CASSLTRGDTEAFF	TGTGCCAGCAGCCTAACCCGGGGGGACACTGAAGCTTTCTTT
.	.	TRBJ2-5	TRBV11-2	CASSSPAAGETQYF	TGTGCCAGCAGCTCCCCGGCCGCGGGGGAGACCCAGTACTTC
.	.	TRBJ2-7	TRBV19	CASSISAEAYEQYF	TGTGCCAGTAGTATTTCGGCGGAAGCCTACGAGCAGTACTTC
.	few	TRBJ1-3	TRBV9	CASGDMAAYTIYF	TGTGCCAGCGGGGACATGGCGGCGTACACCATATATTTT
.	once	TRBJ2-1	TRBV15	CATSRVLERNEQFF	TGTGCCACCAGCAGAGTGTTAGAGAGGAATGAGCAGTTCTTC
.	.	TRBJ2-7	TRBV11-2	CASSLDLSQYEQYF	TGTGCCAGCAGCTTAGATTTATCACAGTACGAGCAGTACTTC
.	.	TRBJ2-3	TRBV27	CASSFAGATDTQYF	TGTGCCAGCAGTTTCGCCGGAGCCACAGATACGCAGTATTTT